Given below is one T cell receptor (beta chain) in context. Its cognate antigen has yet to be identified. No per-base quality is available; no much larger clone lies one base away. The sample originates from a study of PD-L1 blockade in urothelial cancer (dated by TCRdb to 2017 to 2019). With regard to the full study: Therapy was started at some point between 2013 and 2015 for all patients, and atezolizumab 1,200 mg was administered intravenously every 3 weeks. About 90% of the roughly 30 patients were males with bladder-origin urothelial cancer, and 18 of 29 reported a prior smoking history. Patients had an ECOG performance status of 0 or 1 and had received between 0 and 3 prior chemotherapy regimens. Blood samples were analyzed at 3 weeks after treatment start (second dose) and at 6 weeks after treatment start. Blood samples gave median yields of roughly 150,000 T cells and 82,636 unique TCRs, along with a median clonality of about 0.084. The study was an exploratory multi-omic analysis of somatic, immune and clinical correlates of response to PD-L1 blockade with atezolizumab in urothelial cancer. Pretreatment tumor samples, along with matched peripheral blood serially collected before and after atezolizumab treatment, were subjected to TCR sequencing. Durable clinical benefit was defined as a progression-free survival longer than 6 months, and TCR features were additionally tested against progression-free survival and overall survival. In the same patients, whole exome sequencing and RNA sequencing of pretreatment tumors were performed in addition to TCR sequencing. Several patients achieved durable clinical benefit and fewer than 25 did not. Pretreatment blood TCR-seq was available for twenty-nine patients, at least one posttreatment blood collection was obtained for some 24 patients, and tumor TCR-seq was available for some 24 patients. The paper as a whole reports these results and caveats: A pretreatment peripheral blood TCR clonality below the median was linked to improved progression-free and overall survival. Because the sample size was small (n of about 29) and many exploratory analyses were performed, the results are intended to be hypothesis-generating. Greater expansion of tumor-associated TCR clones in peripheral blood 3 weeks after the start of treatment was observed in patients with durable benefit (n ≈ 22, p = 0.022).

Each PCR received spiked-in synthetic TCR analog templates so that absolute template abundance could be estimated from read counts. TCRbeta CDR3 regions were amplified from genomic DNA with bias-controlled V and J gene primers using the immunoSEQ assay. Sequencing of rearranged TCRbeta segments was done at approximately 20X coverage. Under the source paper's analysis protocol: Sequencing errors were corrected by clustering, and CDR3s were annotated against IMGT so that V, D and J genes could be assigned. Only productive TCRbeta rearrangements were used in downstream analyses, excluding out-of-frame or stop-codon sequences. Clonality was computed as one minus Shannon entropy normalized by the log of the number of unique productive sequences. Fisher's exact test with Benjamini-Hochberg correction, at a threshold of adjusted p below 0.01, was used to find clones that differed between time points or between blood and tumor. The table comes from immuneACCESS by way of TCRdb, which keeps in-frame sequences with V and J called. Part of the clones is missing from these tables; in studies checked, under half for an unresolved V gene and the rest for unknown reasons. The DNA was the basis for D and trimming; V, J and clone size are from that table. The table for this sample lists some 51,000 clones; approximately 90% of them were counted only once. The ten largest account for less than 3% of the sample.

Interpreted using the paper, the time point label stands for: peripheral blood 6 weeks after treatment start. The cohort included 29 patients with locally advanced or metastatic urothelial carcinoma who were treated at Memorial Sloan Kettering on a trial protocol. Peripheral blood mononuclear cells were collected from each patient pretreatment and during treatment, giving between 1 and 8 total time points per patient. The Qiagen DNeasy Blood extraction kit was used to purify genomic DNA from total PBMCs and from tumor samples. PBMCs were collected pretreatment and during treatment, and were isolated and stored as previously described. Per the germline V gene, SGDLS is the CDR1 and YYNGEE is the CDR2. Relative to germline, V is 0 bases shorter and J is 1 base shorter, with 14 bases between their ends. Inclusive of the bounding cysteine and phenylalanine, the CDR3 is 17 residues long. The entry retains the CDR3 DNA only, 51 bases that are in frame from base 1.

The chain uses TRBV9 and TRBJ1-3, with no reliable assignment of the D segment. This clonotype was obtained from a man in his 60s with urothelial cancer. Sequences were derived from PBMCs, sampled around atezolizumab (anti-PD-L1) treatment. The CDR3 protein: CASSVGGTWESGNTIYF. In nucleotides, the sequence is TGTGCCAGCAGCGTAGGGGGAACTTGGGAGTCTGGAAACACCATATATTTT.